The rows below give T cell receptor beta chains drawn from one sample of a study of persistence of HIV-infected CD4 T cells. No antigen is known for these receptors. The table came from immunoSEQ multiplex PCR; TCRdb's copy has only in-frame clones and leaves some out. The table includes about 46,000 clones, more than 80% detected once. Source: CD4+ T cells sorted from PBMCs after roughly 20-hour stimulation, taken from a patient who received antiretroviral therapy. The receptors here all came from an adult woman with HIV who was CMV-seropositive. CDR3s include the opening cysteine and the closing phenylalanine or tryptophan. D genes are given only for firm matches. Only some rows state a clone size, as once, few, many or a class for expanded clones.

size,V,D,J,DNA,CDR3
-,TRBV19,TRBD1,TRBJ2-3,TGTGCCGTAAGGGACAGGGGGAATACAGATACGCAGTATTTT,CAVRDRGNTDTQYF
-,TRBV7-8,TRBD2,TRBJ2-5,TGTGCCAGCAGCTTTTCCCGGACTAGCGGTCAAGAGACCCAGTACTTC,CASSFSRTSGQETQYF
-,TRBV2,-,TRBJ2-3,TGTGCCAGCAGGCTCCAACAGGAGCTGCAGTATTTT,CASRLQQELQYF
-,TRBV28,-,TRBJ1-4,TGTGCCAGCGGGGGGGCTGGAAATGAAAAACTGTTTTTT,CASGGAGNEKLFF
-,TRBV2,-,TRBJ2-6,TGTGCCAGCAGTGATCGGGGCAGTGGTTCTGGGGCCAACGTCCTGACTTTC,CASSDRGSGSGANVLTF
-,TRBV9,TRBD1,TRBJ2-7,TGTGCCAGCAGCGTAGGAAACAGGGGCTACGAGCAGTACTTC,CASSVGNRGYEQYF
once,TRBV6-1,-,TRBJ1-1,TGTGCCAGCAGTGAATCCATAGGGAACACTGAAGCTTTCTTT,CASSESIGNTEAFF
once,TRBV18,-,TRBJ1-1,TGTGCCAGCTCACCGACAGGAAACACTGAAGCTTTCTTT,CASSPTGNTEAFF
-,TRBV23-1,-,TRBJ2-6,TGCGCCACCTGGGTCGGGGAGAGTGGGGCCAACGTCCTGACTTTC,CATWVGESGANVLTF
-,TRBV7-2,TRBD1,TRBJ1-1,TGTGCCAGCAGACCTATCGAAGGGACAGGGGTGAACACTGAAGCTTTCTTT,CASRPIEGTGVNTEAFF
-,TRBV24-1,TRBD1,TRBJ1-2,TGTGCCACCAGTGATTCAGGGACAGGGGCAACGCATGGCTACACCTTC,CATSDSGTGATHGYTF
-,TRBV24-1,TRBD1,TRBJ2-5,TGTGCCACCAGTGATTCTGGACAGGGCCCTCGAGAGACCCAGTACTTC,CATSDSGQGPRETQYF
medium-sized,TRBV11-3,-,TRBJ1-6,TGTGCCAGCAGCGGTAGGGAAATAACACCCCTCCACTTT,CASSGREITPLHF
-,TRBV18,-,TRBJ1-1,TGTGCCAGCGGACAGTTACCGAACACTGAAGCTTTCTTT,CASGQLPNTEAFF
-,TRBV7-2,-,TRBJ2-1,TGTGCCAGCAGTCCGGTGATAAATGAGCAGTTCTTC,CASSPVINEQFF
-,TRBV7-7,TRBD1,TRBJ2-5,TGTGCCAGCAGCCAACACTTATCACGGACAGGGGGCAGGGAGACCCAGTACTTC,CASSQHLSRTGGRETQYF
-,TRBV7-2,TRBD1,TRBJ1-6,TGTGCCAGCAGCCAAACCACAGGGGCACGGTCACCCCTCCACTTT,CASSQTTGARSPLHF
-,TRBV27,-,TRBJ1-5,TGTGCCAGCAGTTTTGGAGGGGGTCGACAGTCCCAGCATTTT,CASSFGGGRQSQHF
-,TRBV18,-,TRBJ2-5,TGTGCCAGCTCACCCCTCCAGCGGGAAGAGACCCAGTACTTC,CASSPLQREETQYF
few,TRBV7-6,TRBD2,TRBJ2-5,TGTGCCAGCAGCTTCGGGGGGGCATGGGAGACCCAGTACTTC,CASSFGGAWETQYF
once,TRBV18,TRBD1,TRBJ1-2,TGTGCCAGCTCAGCGGGACAGGGATTTGGCTACACCTTC,CASSAGQGFGYTF
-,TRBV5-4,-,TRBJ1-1,TGTGCCAGCAGAAATTTCAACACTGAAGCTTTCTTT,CASRNFNTEAFF
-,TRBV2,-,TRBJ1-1,TGTGCCAGCAGTGAATTGGGGATCGAGGCTTTCTTT,CASSELGIEAFF
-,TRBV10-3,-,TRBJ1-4,TGTGCCATCAGTGAAGACACCAATGGGGAAAAACTGTTTTTT,CAISEDTNGEKLFF
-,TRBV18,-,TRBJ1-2,TGTGCCAGCTCACGGGACAAGGGGAACTATGGCTACACCTTC,CASSRDKGNYGYTF
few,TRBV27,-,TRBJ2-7,TGTGCCAGCAGTTTATCCGACGGTACGGGCGAGCAGTACTTC,CASSLSDGTGEQYF
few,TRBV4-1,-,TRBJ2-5,TGCGCCAGCAGCCAAGATTTCGGGGAAGAGACCCAGTACTTC,CASSQDFGEETQYF
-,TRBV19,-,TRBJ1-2,TGTGCCAGTATTCCGGGGGTAGGGAACTATGGCTACACCTTC,CASIPGVGNYGYTF
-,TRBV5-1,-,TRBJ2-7,TGCGCCAGCAGCTTGAGCGGACAAGGCTACGAGCAGTACTTC,CASSLSGQGYEQYF
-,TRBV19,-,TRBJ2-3,TGTGCCAGTAGTAACATCGGGCCAGATACGCAGTATTTT,CASSNIGPDTQYF
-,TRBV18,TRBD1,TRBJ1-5,TGTGCCAGCTCAAGCGACAGGGATCAGCCCCAGCATTTT,CASSSDRDQPQHF
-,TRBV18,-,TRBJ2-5,TGTGCCAGCTCACTTAAAGGACCGACTCCCCAAGAGACCCAGTACTTC,CASSLKGPTPQETQYF
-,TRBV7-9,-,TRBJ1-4,TGTGCCAGCAGCTTTTCTCTTCAGACCAATGAAAAACTGTTTTTT,CASSFSLQTNEKLFF
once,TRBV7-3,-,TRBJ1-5,TGTGCCAGCAGCCGGGGTAGCAATCAGCCCCAGCATTTT,CASSRGSNQPQHF
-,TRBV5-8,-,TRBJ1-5,TGTGCCAGCAGCTTGGCGGTAAGCGGCAATCAGCCCCAGCATTTT,CASSLAVSGNQPQHF
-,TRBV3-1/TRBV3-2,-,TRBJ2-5,TGTGCCAGCAGCCTTGGGACGAAAGAGACCCAGTACTTC,CASSLGTKETQYF
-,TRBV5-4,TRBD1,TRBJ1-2,TGTGCCAGCAGCGAAGGGACAGTTACTAACTATGGCTACACCTTC,CASSEGTVTNYGYTF
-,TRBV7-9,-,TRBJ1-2,TGTGCCAGCAGCTCCCCTGGGGCCCCGGGGGGCTACACCTTC,CASSSPGAPGGYTF
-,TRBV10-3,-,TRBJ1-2,TGTGCCATCAGTGAGAGACAGGTTGGTGGCTACACCTTC,CAISERQVGGYTF
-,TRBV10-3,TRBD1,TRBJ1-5,TGTGCCATCAGTAAATCTGGGACAGATAGTAGCAATCAGCCCCAGCATTTT,CAISKSGTDSSNQPQHF
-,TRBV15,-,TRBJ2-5,TGTGCCACCAGTACCAACGGGGCCCTACTGAACTTC,CATSTNGALLNF
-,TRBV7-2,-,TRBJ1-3,TGTGCCAGCAGCCAGGGATATAATTCTGGAAACACCATATATTTT,CASSQGYNSGNTIYF
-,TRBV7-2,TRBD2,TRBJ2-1,TGTGCCAGCAGCTTGGGACTAGCGGGGGACTACAATGAGCAGTTCTTC,CASSLGLAGDYNEQFF
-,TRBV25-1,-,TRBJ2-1,TGTGCCAGCTCACAACCGCGGGGGCTAGGTGATGAGCAGTTCTTC,CASSQPRGLGDEQFF
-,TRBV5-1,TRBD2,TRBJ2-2,TGCGCCAGCAGCTTCATAGCGGGAGGGCCCGGGGAGCTGTTTTTT,CASSFIAGGPGELFF
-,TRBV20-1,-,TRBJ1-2,TGCAGTGCTCGTGAGCAAACCCAGGGATTCTATGGCTACACCTTC,CSAREQTQGFYGYTF